These T cell receptor beta chains were read from a single sample in a study of T cells in localized non-small cell lung cancer. Only in-frame clones appear in the TCRdb table, and some are missing; sequencing was by immunoSEQ multiplex PCR. Here the sample spans approximately 81,000 clones, more than 75% being singletons. Sequencing used peripheral blood, obtained before any cancer treatment. Receptors originate from a woman aged 40 to 75 with stage I squamous cell lung carcinoma. CDR3s include the opening cysteine and the closing phenylalanine or tryptophan. Fields, in order: V gene, J gene, clone size, D gene, CDR3 DNA, CDR3 protein. The D gene is left open where the match is weak. A clone size is listed for some rows: how often the clone was seen (once, few, many), or a class if it is expanded.

v_call: TRBV6-5
j_call: TRBJ1-1
clone_size: NA
d_call: TRBD1
cdr3_nt: TGTGCCAGCAGTTACTCGCAGGGGGCGGACACTGAAGCTTTCTTT
cdr3_aa: CASSYSQGADTEAFF

v_call: TRBV18
j_call: TRBJ1-5
clone_size: NA
d_call: TRBD1
cdr3_nt: TGTGCCAGCTCTGGGGACAGGGGGTACCAGCCCCAGCATTTT
cdr3_aa: CASSGDRGYQPQHF

v_call: TRBV11-2
j_call: TRBJ2-7
clone_size: few
d_call: TRBD1
cdr3_nt: TGTGCCAGCAGCCGGAACCGGGACAGGGTCTCCGACGAGCAGTACTTC
cdr3_aa: CASSRNRDRVSDEQYF

v_call: TRBV5-1
j_call: TRBJ1-4
clone_size: NA
d_call: NA
cdr3_nt: TGCGCCAGCAGCTTGGTCGGGGGGTCCAATGAAAAACTGTTTTTT
cdr3_aa: CASSLVGGSNEKLFF

v_call: TRBV4-1
j_call: TRBJ1-2
clone_size: NA
d_call: NA
cdr3_nt: TGCGCCAGCAGCCAAGATCCGAGGGCCTGGGGCTACACCTTC
cdr3_aa: CASSQDPRAWGYTF

v_call: TRBV30
j_call: TRBJ1-1
clone_size: NA
d_call: TRBD1
cdr3_nt: TGTGCCCGGGTGACAGGGGGATCGGGGAACACTGAAGCTTTCTTT
cdr3_aa: CARVTGGSGNTEAFF

v_call: TRBV4-2
j_call: TRBJ2-3
clone_size: NA
d_call: NA
cdr3_nt: TGTGCCAGCAGCCAAGTTATCGGCACAGATACGCAGTATTTT
cdr3_aa: CASSQVIGTDTQYF

v_call: TRBV4-2
j_call: TRBJ2-3
clone_size: NA
d_call: TRBD2
cdr3_nt: TGTGCCAGCAGTACTACCCTAGCGGGGGGAACAGATACGCAGTATTTT
cdr3_aa: CASSTTLAGGTDTQYF

v_call: TRBV10-1
j_call: TRBJ1-2
clone_size: NA
d_call: TRBD1
cdr3_nt: TGCGCCAGCAGTGCCGGGACAGAATATGGCTACACCTTC
cdr3_aa: CASSAGTEYGYTF

v_call: TRBV7-3
j_call: TRBJ1-5
clone_size: NA
d_call: NA
cdr3_nt: TGTGCCAGCAGCTGGGATGGAGGTCAGCCCCAGCATTTT
cdr3_aa: CASSWDGGQPQHF

v_call: TRBV5-5
j_call: TRBJ1-4
clone_size: NA
d_call: NA
cdr3_nt: TGTGCCAGCAGCTTGGCAGTTAATGAAAAACTGTTTTTT
cdr3_aa: CASSLAVNEKLFF

v_call: TRBV27
j_call: TRBJ1-5
clone_size: NA
d_call: NA
cdr3_nt: TGTGCCAGCAGTTCCCCCGGGGGGGGACAGCCCCAGCATTTT
cdr3_aa: CASSSPGGGQPQHF

v_call: TRBV7-3
j_call: TRBJ1-4
clone_size: NA
d_call: NA
cdr3_nt: TGTGCCAGCAGCCGTCAACAGTATCCTAATGAAAAACTGTTTTTT
cdr3_aa: CASSRQQYPNEKLFF

v_call: TRBV2
j_call: TRBJ2-3
clone_size: NA
d_call: TRBD2
cdr3_nt: TGTGCCAGCAGTGAAGTACTAGCGTTCACAGATACGCAGTATTTT
cdr3_aa: CASSEVLAFTDTQYF

v_call: TRBV6-1
j_call: TRBJ1-4
clone_size: NA
d_call: NA
cdr3_nt: TGTGCCAGCAGTGAACGGGACATGGCTAATGAAAAACTGTTTTTT
cdr3_aa: CASSERDMANEKLFF

v_call: TRBV27
j_call: TRBJ1-5
clone_size: NA
d_call: NA
cdr3_nt: TGTGCCAGCAGTTTCCTCAATCAGCCCCAGCATTTT
cdr3_aa: CASSFLNQPQHF

v_call: TRBV5-1
j_call: TRBJ2-2
clone_size: NA
d_call: NA
cdr3_nt: TGCGCCAGCAGCCCAGCCCAGGGGAACACCGGGGAGCTGTTTTTT
cdr3_aa: CASSPAQGNTGELFF

v_call: TRBV5-6
j_call: TRBJ1-1
clone_size: once
d_call: NA
cdr3_nt: TGTGCCAGCAGCTTGTCGGTCAGATCTTACACTGAAGCTTTCTTT
cdr3_aa: CASSLSVRSYTEAFF

v_call: TRBV5-4
j_call: TRBJ2-2
clone_size: NA
d_call: NA
cdr3_nt: TGTGCCAGCAGCTTGGCCAAGGCAGCAAACACCGGGGAGCTGTTTTTT
cdr3_aa: CASSLAKAANTGELFF

v_call: TRBV13
j_call: TRBJ2-1
clone_size: NA
d_call: TRBD2
cdr3_nt: TGTGCCAGCAGCTTCCGACTAGCGGCCAATGAGCAGTTCTTC
cdr3_aa: CASSFRLAANEQFF

v_call: TRBV14
j_call: TRBJ2-1
clone_size: NA
d_call: TRBD1
cdr3_nt: TGTGCCAGCAGCCTCCGGGACAGGGGCCATGAGCAGTTCTTC
cdr3_aa: CASSLRDRGHEQFF

v_call: TRBV18
j_call: TRBJ2-5
clone_size: NA
d_call: NA
cdr3_nt: TGTGCCAGCTCACTGTACCAAGAGACCCAGTACTTC
cdr3_aa: CASSLYQETQYF

v_call: TRBV18
j_call: TRBJ1-5
clone_size: NA
d_call: TRBD1
cdr3_nt: TGTGCCAGCTCACATGACAGGGGTGGTCAGCCCCAGCATTTT
cdr3_aa: CASSHDRGGQPQHF

v_call: TRBV11-3
j_call: TRBJ2-7
clone_size: many
d_call: NA
cdr3_nt: TGTGCCAGCAGCTTATTAAAGCAGTACTTC
cdr3_aa: CASSLLKQYF

v_call: TRBV27
j_call: TRBJ2-7
clone_size: NA
d_call: TRBD1
cdr3_nt: TGTGCCAGCAGTCCGGGACAGGGGATTCGGAAGGGCTACGAGCAGTACTTC
cdr3_aa: CASSPGQGIRKGYEQYF

v_call: TRBV19
j_call: TRBJ1-2
clone_size: NA
d_call: NA
cdr3_nt: TGTGCCAGTAGTGCCCCACAGGGTACGGATGGCTACACCTTC
cdr3_aa: CASSAPQGTDGYTF

v_call: TRBV9
j_call: TRBJ1-2
clone_size: NA
d_call: NA
cdr3_nt: TGTGCCAGCAGCGTAGAAGCAGGAAACTATGGCTACACCTTC
cdr3_aa: CASSVEAGNYGYTF

v_call: TRBV5-1
j_call: TRBJ1-1
clone_size: NA
d_call: NA
cdr3_nt: TGCGCCAGCAGCGGGGGCGCAGTGAACACTGAAGCTTTCTTT
cdr3_aa: CASSGGAVNTEAFF

v_call: TRBV5-1
j_call: TRBJ2-5
clone_size: once
d_call: TRBD2
cdr3_nt: TGCGCCAGCAGCTTGAGTTTTAGCGGGGGACGAAGTGAGACCCAGTACTTC
cdr3_aa: CASSLSFSGGRSETQYF

v_call: TRBV9
j_call: TRBJ1-2
clone_size: NA
d_call: TRBD1
cdr3_nt: TGTGCCAGCAGCGTAGAGGACAGGGGGCCTGGCTACACCTTC
cdr3_aa: CASSVEDRGPGYTF

v_call: TRBV27
j_call: TRBJ1-5
clone_size: NA
d_call: TRBD1
cdr3_nt: TGTGCCAGCAGTTCCATTCTTGCAGGGGACAGTCAGCCCCAGCATTTT
cdr3_aa: CASSSILAGDSQPQHF

v_call: TRBV2
j_call: TRBJ1-4
clone_size: few
d_call: NA
cdr3_nt: TGTGCCAGCAACAGCCACTTTGGGGAAAAACTGTTTTTT
cdr3_aa: CASNSHFGEKLFF

v_call: TRBV7-8
j_call: TRBJ1-6
clone_size: NA
d_call: NA
cdr3_nt: TGTGCCAGCAGCTTATATCGGAGCTCCTATAATTCACCCCTCCACTTT
cdr3_aa: CASSLYRSSYNSPLHF

v_call: TRBV12-5
j_call: TRBJ1-5
clone_size: once
d_call: NA
cdr3_nt: TGTGCTAGTGGTTTGCCCCAGGGTCAGCCCCAGCATTTT
cdr3_aa: CASGLPQGQPQHF

v_call: TRBV7-6
j_call: TRBJ1-5
clone_size: few
d_call: TRBD1
cdr3_nt: TGTGCCAGCAGCCCCTCCGGGACAGGGGGGTATAGCAATCAGCCCCAGCATTTT
cdr3_aa: CASSPSGTGGYSNQPQHF

v_call: TRBV2
j_call: TRBJ1-3
clone_size: NA
d_call: NA
cdr3_nt: TGTGCCAGCAGTGAAGGGAGGTCTTCGAACACCATATATTTT
cdr3_aa: CASSEGRSSNTIYF

v_call: TRBV10-3
j_call: TRBJ2-2
clone_size: NA
d_call: NA
cdr3_nt: TGTGCCACCCAGACGGCCGCGAACACCGGGGAGCTGTTTTTT
cdr3_aa: CATQTAANTGELFF

v_call: TRBV18
j_call: TRBJ1-1
clone_size: NA
d_call: TRBD1
cdr3_nt: TGTGCCAGCTCACCAGACAGGGGGCTCCATTTTGGTGAAGCTTTCTTT
cdr3_aa: CASSPDRGLHFGEAFF

v_call: TRBV19
j_call: TRBJ1-2
clone_size: NA
d_call: TRBD1
cdr3_nt: TGTGCCAGTAGTACACTAGGGACAGCCAATGGCTACACCTTC
cdr3_aa: CASSTLGTANGYTF

v_call: TRBV18
j_call: TRBJ1-5
clone_size: NA
d_call: NA
cdr3_nt: TGTGCCAGCTCACCGGGTCAGGATCAGCCCCAGCATTTT
cdr3_aa: CASSPGQDQPQHF

v_call: TRBV5-5
j_call: TRBJ1-1
clone_size: once
d_call: TRBD1
cdr3_nt: TGTGCCAGCAGCTTGTGGGCAGGGGGCCTAGGAGGGAACACTGAAGCTTTCTTT
cdr3_aa: CASSLWAGGLGGNTEAFF

v_call: TRBV7-9
j_call: TRBJ1-1
clone_size: once
d_call: NA
cdr3_nt: TGTGCCAGCAGCTTAGATATGAACACTGAAGCTTTCTTT
cdr3_aa: CASSLDMNTEAFF

v_call: TRBV5-4
j_call: TRBJ2-5
clone_size: NA
d_call: NA
cdr3_nt: TGTGCCAGCAGCTCCGGACAGAGCCAAGAGACCCAGTACTTC
cdr3_aa: CASSSGQSQETQYF

v_call: TRBV7-6
j_call: TRBJ2-1
clone_size: NA
d_call: TRBD2
cdr3_nt: TGTGCCAGCAGCTCCCTAGCGGCTGCGGGGTCCTACAATGAGCAGTTCTTC
cdr3_aa: CASSSLAAAGSYNEQFF

v_call: TRBV6-5
j_call: TRBJ2-7
clone_size: NA
d_call: NA
cdr3_nt: TGTGCCAGCACTCAATGGGGCGAGCAGTACTTC
cdr3_aa: CASTQWGEQYF

v_call: TRBV5-6
j_call: TRBJ1-5
clone_size: NA
d_call: NA
cdr3_nt: TGTGCCAGCAGCGCACCGGGACTGAGAACCCAGCATTTT
cdr3_aa: CASSAPGLRTQHF

v_call: TRBV7-9
j_call: TRBJ2-5
clone_size: NA
d_call: NA
cdr3_nt: TGTGCCAGCAGCTACCCTGGGGCAGGCCAAGAGACCCAGTACTTC
cdr3_aa: CASSYPGAGQETQYF

v_call: TRBV4-2
j_call: TRBJ1-2
clone_size: NA
d_call: NA
cdr3_nt: TGTGCCAGCAGCCAAGAGCGGGGGTTCTATGGCTACACCTTC
cdr3_aa: CASSQERGFYGYTF

v_call: TRBV7-2
j_call: TRBJ2-7
clone_size: NA
d_call: NA
cdr3_nt: TGTGCCAGCAGCTTAGGTGGGGCCGAGCAGTACTTC
cdr3_aa: CASSLGGAEQYF

v_call: TRBV6-5
j_call: TRBJ1-1
clone_size: NA
d_call: NA
cdr3_nt: TGTGCCACCTCAGGTTATTCTTACATGAACACTGAAGCTTTCTTT
cdr3_aa: CATSGYSYMNTEAFF